The next 25 T cell receptor beta chains were all read from a single sample in a study of OX40 agonist ivuxolimab in advanced cancers. Produced via immunoSEQ multiplex PCR; TCRdb's table is partial and in-frame only. The sample has tens of thousands of clones, 83% seen once. The sequences come from CD4+ or CD8+ T cells sorted from blood, collected in a trial of the OX40 agonist ivuxolimab. These receptors all come from an adult with an advanced solid tumor such as melanoma, head and neck, liver or kidney cancer.

The J gene is TRBJ1-3, the V gene TRBV7-6; 9 positions agree with TRBD1. Germline V gives CDR1 SGHVS, CDR2 FNYEAQ. The CDR3 covers 14 residues. The V segment lost 10 bases and the J segment 4 bases; nucleotides outside the gene matches: 8. DNA for the CDR3: TGTGCCACCACCCTAGGGACAGGGGGAAACACCATATATTTT. Amino acids: CATTLGTGGNTIYF.

The table lists this clone with a few counts. The chain links TRBV12-5 to TRBJ1-4; weak D call: TRBD1 (5 bases). The CDR3 has 20 residues. V lost 2 bases to trimming and J lost 2 bases, with 24 bases between them. Germline V lookup: CDR1 LGHNT, CDR2 FRNRAP. CDR3 region: CASGLSLTWGTIATNEKLFF. CDR3 nucleotides: TGTGCTAGTGGTTTGTCCCTGACGTGGGGGACTATCGCTACTAATGAAAAACTGTTTTTT.

This clone was found a few times. This chain uses TRBV18 with TRBJ2-7; TRBD1 agrees at 10 bases. The germline gives CDR1 KGHSH, CDR2 LQKENI. Trimming cost V 2 bases and J 6 bases; bases outside gene matches: 4. This CDR3 has 14 amino acids. CDR3 sequence reads: CASSPAGTGAEQYF. The CDR3, as DNA: TGTGCCAGCTCACCAGCCGGGACAGGGGCCGAGCAGTACTTC.

The V call is TRBV27, the J call TRBJ1-6, with D possibly being TRBD1 (5 bases). Trimming cost V 0 bases and J 11 bases, with 17 bases left between them. This CDR3 spans 16 amino acids. Germline V gene lookup returns CDR1 MNHEY and CDR2 SMNVEV (reference sequence). Here the CDR3 reads CASSLSGRQSGAPLHF. The DNA for the CDR3 is TGTGCCAGCAGTTTATCGGGGAGACAGTCTGGGGCACCCCTCCACTTT.

V and J are TRBV4-3 and TRBJ1-2, with a tentative D call TRBD1 (6 bases). The V end was cut by 0 bases, the J end by 7 bases, with 18 bases between. The CDR3 loop spans 16 amino acids. CDR1 and CDR2 (germline): LGHNA, YSLEER. The CDR3 is CASSQDRRGPTRGYTF. The CDR3 DNA is TGCGCCAGCAGCCAAGATCGGCGGGGGCCCACCCGTGGCTACACCTTC.

V gene TRBV7-6 combines with J gene TRBJ1-3, with unresolved D. The CDR3 consists of 14 residues. V gave up 1 base and J gave up 2 bases, with 6 bases separating them. Germline CDR1 is SGHVS and CDR2 is FNYEAQ. The CDR3 here is CASSLDRAGNTIYF. The CDR3 bases are TGTGCCAGCAGCTTAGATAGGGCTGGAAACACCATATATTTT.

V usage is TRBV7-2 and J usage is TRBJ1-6; 8 bases agree with TRBD1. V was pared by 1 base and J by 8 bases, with 1 base of the junction left unmatched. Germline CDR1 SGHTA, CDR2 FQGNSA. The CDR3 has 14 amino acids. CDR3 bases: TGTGCCAGCAGCTTAGGACAGGGGTATTCACCCCTCCACTTT. This sequence encodes CASSLGQGYSPLHF.

The chain couples TRBV11-2 to TRBJ2-3, with D uncertain. The germline gives CDR1 SGHAT, CDR2 FQNNGV. Trimming removed 7 bases from V and 6 bases from J, with 14 bases in between. This CDR3 is built from 13 residues. CDR3 DNA: TGTGCCAGCACCCAGCGCACTACGGATACGCAGTATTTT. Its translation is CASTQRTTDTQYF.

This rearrangement joins TRBV6-5 to TRBJ2-2; the D gene is possibly TRBD1 (6 bases). V was cut by 6 bases and J by 0 bases, with 11 bases left in between. Germline values: CDR1 MNHEY, CDR2 SVGAGI. CDR3 length: 15 amino acids. CDR3: CASRPGTTNTGELFF. CDR3 nucleotide sequence: TGTGCCAGCAGACCCGGGACAACGAACACCGGGGAGCTGTTTTTT.

V and J are TRBV6-1 and TRBJ1-1; TRBD1 agrees at 7 bases. CDR1 and CDR2 from the germline V gene are MNHNS and SASEGT. The J segment lost 8 bases and the V segment lost 2 bases, leaving 5 bases of the junction unmatched. The CDR3 is 13 residues long. The CDR3 bases are TGTGCCAGCAGTGAACGAAGGGGGCTAGAAGCTTTCTTT. Translation: CASSERRGLEAFF.

This rearrangement joins TRBV19 to TRBJ2-6; the match to TRBD2 covers 7 bases. Germline V lookup: CDR1 LNHDA, CDR2 SQIVND (reference sequence). This CDR3 is 16 amino acids long. Trimming at V came to 6 bases and at J to 1 base, leaving 6 bases not matched to a gene. CDR3 sequence: CASSDGAGSGANVLTF. The DNA of the CDR3 is TGTGCCAGTAGCGACGGAGCGGGGTCTGGGGCCAACGTCCTGACTTTC.

V and J are TRBV11-2 and TRBJ2-1; D gene unclear. CDR1 and CDR2 (germline): SGHAT, FQNNGV. Trimming stripped 0 bases from V and 5 bases from J, with 5 bases between. The CDR3 is 13 amino acids. CDR3 sequence reads: CASSLDGDNEQFF. CDR3 in DNA: TGTGCCAGCAGCTTAGACGGAGACAATGAGCAGTTCTTC.

The chain combines TRBV7-3 with TRBJ2-1; D remains ambiguous. Germline V gene data show CDR1 as SGHTA and CDR2 as FQGTGA. The V end lost 5 bases, the J end lost 9 bases, and 14 bases lay between the germline ends. The CDR3 length is 13 residues. The CDR3 region is CASSPSGPSEQFF. The CDR3 coding sequence is TGTGCCAGCAGCCCCTCCGGACCCAGTGAGCAGTTCTTC.

The gene calls are TRBV7-2 and TRBJ1-2, with 7 bases that match TRBD1. The germline V gene has CDR1 SGHTA and CDR2 FQGNSA. V was pared by 3 bases and J by 5 bases, with 3 bases of the junction left unmatched. The CDR3 is 13 residues long. The CDR3 region has the DNA TGTGCCAGCAGCTTTACAGGGGAATATGGCTACACCTTC. This encodes CASSFTGEYGYTF. The full variable domain, rest sourced from reference TRBV7-2 and TRBJ1-2, is GAGVSQSPSNKVTEKGKDVELRCDPISGHTALYWYRQSLGQGLEFLIYFQGNSAPDKSGLPSDRFSAERTGGSVSTLTIQRTQQEDSAVYLCASSFTGEYGYTFGSGTRLTVV.

This rearrangement joins TRBV7-2 to TRBJ1-6; D is undetermined. The CDR3 runs 13 residues. The V end was cut by 5 bases, the J end by 9 bases, with 11 bases between. Germline V CDR1 and CDR2: SGHTA, FQGNSA. The DNA of the CDR3 is TGTGCCAGCAGCCCACGGACGGGTTCACCCCTCCACTTT. Residues: CASSPRTGSPLHF. The complete variable domain, with remaining parts taken from reference TRBV7-2 and TRBJ1-6, reads GAGVSQSPSNKVTEKGKDVELRCDPISGHTALYWYRQSLGQGLEFLIYFQGNSAPDKSGLPSDRFSAERTGGSVSTLTIQRTQQEDSAVYLCASSPRTGSPLHFGNGTRLTVT.

This clone was picked up a small number of times. The rearrangement joins TRBV7-2 to TRBJ2-7; no firm D call. Trimming removed 5 bases from V and 2 bases from J, with 19 bases in between. In germline, CDR1 is SGHTA, CDR2 FQGNSA. This CDR3 is built from 16 residues. The CDR3 DNA follows: TGTGCCAGCAGCCCCGAGTGGGGTACTGCCACCTACGAGCAGTACTTC. This translates into CASSPEWGTATYEQYF.

This rearrangement joins TRBV18 to TRBJ2-5, with unresolved D. The V and J ends lost 2 bases and 7 bases respectively, with 11 bases between them. CDR1 KGHSH and CDR2 LQKENI come from the germline V gene. The CDR3 runs to 13 residues. CDR3 protein: CASSPSPTGTQYF. CDR3 bases: TGTGCCAGCTCACCAAGCCCGACCGGGACCCAGTACTTC.

The chain recombines TRBV11-3 with TRBJ2-5; no definite D call. Germline V gene sequence: CDR1 SGHNT, CDR2 YENEEA. This CDR3 is built from 13 residues. Trimming cost V 1 base and J 2 bases, with 5 bases left between them. CDR3 coding DNA: TGTGCCAGCAGCTTAGGACGGCAAGAGACCCAGTACTTC. Amino acid sequence: CASSLGRQETQYF.

The chain couples TRBV6-1 to TRBJ1-1; the D gene is possibly TRBD1 (5 bases). This CDR3 has 13 amino acids. V shed 3 bases and J shed 10 bases, with 15 bases lying between them. CDR1 and CDR2 from the germline V gene are MNHNS and SASEGT. The CDR3 here is CASSESYRRVAFF. The CDR3 region has the DNA TGTGCCAGCAGTGAGTCGTACAGGAGGGTAGCTTTCTTT.

This chain connects TRBV6-5 to TRBJ1-4; 9 nucleotides align to TRBD1. This CDR3 is built from 15 residues. Germline loops: CDR1 MNHEY, CDR2 SVGAGI. After removal of 6 bases from V and 3 bases from J, the junction contained 5 bases not matched to a gene. CDR3 amino acids: CASRRNRGPNEKLFF. The CDR3 nucleotides are TGTGCCAGCAGGCGAAACAGGGGGCCTAATGAAAAACTGTTTTTT.

The chain joins TRBV21-1 to TRBJ2-2. TRBV21-1 is assigned pseudogene status. The CDR3 extends over 16 amino acids. For the CDR3, the DNA is TGTGCCAGCAGCAAAGGACCCGGCCCGCTCACCGGGGAGCTGTTTTTT. This gives the protein CASSKGPGPLTGELFF.

This rearrangement joins TRBV4-3 to TRBJ1-5; D remains ambiguous. Looked up from germline, CDR1 is LGHNA and CDR2 is YSLEER. The CDR3 totals 14 residues. V was cut by 1 base and J by 6 bases, with 10 bases left in between. CDR3 in DNA: TGCGCCAGCAGCCAAGGGACCATAGGTCAGCCCCAGCATTTT. This sequence encodes CASSQGTIGQPQHF.

The V call is TRBV19, the J call TRBJ1-2; a possible D gene is TRBD1 (6 bases). Germline V gives CDR1 LNHDA, CDR2 SQIVND (reference sequence). The V end lost 11 bases, the J end lost 5 bases, and 18 bases lay between the germline ends. The CDR3 is made up of 13 amino acids. The CDR3 nucleotides read TGTGCCTCCCGGTGGGAGACAGGTTATGGCTACACCTTC. It yields the protein CASRWETGYGYTF.

In its sample, this clone was seen once. The V and J genes are TRBV6-6 and TRBJ2-7, with 8 positions matching TRBD1. The germline V gene encodes CDR1 MNHNY and CDR2 SVGAGI (reference sequence). This CDR3 is built from 15 residues. Trimming at V came to 5 bases and at J to 2 bases, leaving 8 bases not matched to a gene. The CDR3 sequence is CASSKGQGGPYEQYF. CDR3 sequence (DNA): TGTGCCAGCAGTAAAGGACAGGGAGGCCCCTACGAGCAGTACTTC.

The chain couples TRBV11-2 to TRBJ2-7; a possible D gene is TRBD2 (5 bases). Looked up from germline, CDR1 is SGHAT and CDR2 is FQNNGV. The CDR3 extends over 15 amino acids. V shed 5 bases and J shed 2 bases, with 16 bases lying between them. The CDR3 DNA is TGTGCCAGCAGCGCCATGGCGGTGAGGGCCTACGAGCAGTACTTC. It codes for CASSAMAVRAYEQYF.